This T cell receptor beta chain was sequenced during a study of T cell responses to AZD1222 COVID-19 vaccine. Produced via immunoSEQ multiplex PCR; TCRdb's table is partial and in-frame only. The sample lists roughly 110,000 clones; more than 85% were seen once. The CDR3 is 17 residues long. The V and J ends lost 0 bases and 9 bases respectively, with 18 bases between them. The V gene's germline CDR1 is LNHDA and CDR2 SQIVND (reference sequence). The origin of this receptor is an adult in good health. Specimen: peripheral blood, collected on day 0 of AZD1222 vaccination. The chain carries TRBV19 and TRBJ1-6; unclear D gene. DNA of the CDR3: TGTGCCAGTAGTATAGATCGAGCTGGGAGGGCCGCTTCACCCCTCCACTTT. This codes for CASSIDRAGRAASPLHF.